Included here is one TCR delta chain sequence, with context. This clone's antigen is unknown. No clone much larger than this one lies a single base away; base qualities are absent. This sample was included in a study of human gamma delta and Vdelta1 T cells listed by TCRdb under 2018. With regard to the full study: Delta One T cells, Vd1+ gamma-delta T cells, were investigated in the study as cytotoxic effectors against acute myeloid leukemia. The paper's findings and limits, for the study overall: Delta One T cells were reported to be polyclonal and to show broad cytotoxic targeting of acute myeloid leukemia.

The CDR3 spans 17 residues, from the cysteine through the phenylalanine. Of all the DNA, just the CDR3 is kept, 51 bases in frame from base 1. CDR1 is given as TSWWSYY and CDR2 as QGS, both from the germline V gene. Between the V and J ends, shortened by 5 bases and 0 bases respectively, the junction contains 19 bases. The library came from PCR. The instrument given in TCRdb is Illumina MiSeq. Clones were re-identified by TCRdb from the public reads with CATT, and rows with the same DNA were merged. This sample is represented by some 13,000 delta-chain clones; about half of them were singletons. The ten top clones hold 1.5% of the sample.

The rearrangement joined TRDV1 to TRDJ1; the D gene is perhaps TRDD3, on 5 matching bases. Sequences were obtained from Vdelta1 gamma-delta T cells from blood grown in culture (DOT cells). This specimen's cell subset or site label, interpreted: Delta One T cells, in vitro expanded/differentiated Vd1+ gamma-delta T cells. This TCR came from a human donor in good health. The DNA sequence is given as TGTGCTCTTGGGCCCCGGGGGGGTATAGATCACACCGATAAACTCATCTTT. This gives the protein CALGPRGGIDHTDKLIF.